A selection of T cell receptor beta chains follows, all from one sample in a study of CD8+ T cells in alopecia areata. Measured with immunoSEQ multiplex PCR; TCRdb has only the in-frame clones, and not every one. The table shows over 150,000 clones, with 45% to 65% occurring only once. The sequenced sample was CD4+ T cells sorted from blood, obtained at week 4, from a patient treated with tofacitinib. The receptor set was obtained from a human donor with alopecia areata. CDR3s include the opening cysteine and the closing phenylalanine or tryptophan. The order of the fields is clone size, V gene, J gene, D gene, CDR3 DNA, CDR3 protein. D genes are given only for firm matches. Rows may omit the clone size; those that give it use once, few, many or a size class.

.,TRBV29-1,TRBJ2-1,.,TGCAGCGTTGACGTGCCCGGGGGCAATGAGCAGTTCTTC,CSVDVPGGNEQFF
.,TRBV10-3,TRBJ1-2,.,TGTGCCATCAGTGAGAGGGGAGAAAATGGCTACACCTTC,CAISERGENGYTF
few,TRBV4-1,TRBJ2-5,.,TGCGCCAGCAGCCAGGAAGGACGGCCAATACAAGAGACCCAGTACTTC,CASSQEGRPIQETQYF
.,TRBV11-3,TRBJ2-3,.,TGTGCCAGCAGCGATCGGGACAGCACAGATACGCAGTATTTT,CASSDRDSTDTQYF
.,TRBV4-1,TRBJ1-2,.,TGCGCCAGCAGCCAAGATATGGGCTTCTATGGCTACACCTTC,CASSQDMGFYGYTF
few,TRBV6-6,TRBJ2-1,.,TGTGCCAGCAGTGAGACCCGCTCCTACAATGAGCAGTTCTTC,CASSETRSYNEQFF
.,TRBV30,TRBJ2-5,.,TGTGCCTGGAGTGGCGGTGGAGAGACCCAGTACTTC,CAWSGGGETQYF
few,TRBV13,TRBJ1-4,.,TGTGCCAGCAGCTCCCGAGGAGGGGGGGATGAAAAACTGTTTTTT,CASSSRGGGDEKLFF
.,TRBV15,TRBJ2-5,.,TGTGCCACCAGCACAGGACAAGATCAAGAGACCCAGTACTTC,CATSTGQDQETQYF
few,TRBV5-1,TRBJ2-7,.,TGCGCCAGCAGCCAGGACCGCTTCTACGAGCAGTACTTC,CASSQDRFYEQYF
.,TRBV5-1,TRBJ1-2,TRBD1,TGCGCCAGCAGCTGGGGACAGGATAACTATGGCTACACCTTC,CASSWGQDNYGYTF
.,TRBV28,TRBJ1-1,TRBD1,TGTGCCAGCAGTCCCTCGACAGGGGAGACTGAAGCTTTCTTT,CASSPSTGETEAFF
.,TRBV29-1,TRBJ1-2,.,TGCAGCGTTGAAGATGTAGGGGATGGCTACACCTTC,CSVEDVGDGYTF
once,TRBV13,TRBJ2-4,.,TGTGCCAGCAGCTTACACGACATTCAGTACTTC,CASSLHDIQYF
.,TRBV5-1,TRBJ2-7,TRBD2,TGCGCCAGCAGCCGTAGCGGGAGCTCCTACGAGCAGTACTTC,CASSRSGSSYEQYF
few,TRBV9,TRBJ1-1,.,TGTGCCAGCAGCGCGCAATCCTCGGGGGTTGAAGCTTTCTTT,CASSAQSSGVEAFF
.,TRBV29-1,TRBJ1-5,TRBD1,TGCAGCGTTGGGGGGACAGGGAATCAGCCCCAGCATTTT,CSVGGTGNQPQHF
.,TRBV6-5,TRBJ1-2,TRBD1,TGTGCCAGCAGGAAAGAGGGGGCGGCTGGCTACACCTTC,CASRKEGAAGYTF
.,TRBV7-2,TRBJ2-5,.,TGTGCCAGCAGCGATCAACCGGGACGGCGGGGGACCCAGTACTTC,CASSDQPGRRGTQYF
.,TRBV29-1,TRBJ2-1,.,TGCAGCGGAGGAGATCAGTTCTTC,CSGGDQFF
.,TRBV5-1,TRBJ2-2,.,TGCGCCAGCCGACCCGAGGGATTAGGTCGAACCGGGGAGCTGTTTTTT,CASRPEGLGRTGELFF
.,TRBV14,TRBJ2-5,.,TGTGCCAGCAGCCAAACCAGACTGTACCAAGAGACCCAGTACTTC,CASSQTRLYQETQYF
.,TRBV30,TRBJ1-2,.,TGTGCCTGCCAGGACAGACATTATGGCTACACCTTC,CACQDRHYGYTF
many,TRBV5-1,TRBJ2-6,.,TGCGCCAGCAGCTTGGCAACCGCATCTGGGGCCAACGTCCTGACTTTC,CASSLATASGANVLTF
.,TRBV6-5,TRBJ1-1,.,TGTGCCAGCAGTTACAGGGCGAACACTGAAGCTTTCTTT,CASSYRANTEAFF
.,TRBV19,TRBJ1-2,.,TGTGCCAGTAGTATAGGCGTCTCCTATGGCTACACCTTC,CASSIGVSYGYTF
.,TRBV27,TRBJ1-2,.,TGTGCCAGCAGTTCGGGTGCGCTCACGGGCTATGGCTACACCTTC,CASSSGALTGYGYTF
.,TRBV7-3,TRBJ2-3,TRBD2,TGTGCCAGCAGCTTACTCGGCGGGAGGGGTACGCAGTATTTT,CASSLLGGRGTQYF
.,TRBV15,TRBJ2-7,.,TGTGCCACCAGCAGAGGGGCAGGGTTCTCCTACGAGCAGTACTTC,CATSRGAGFSYEQYF
once,TRBV30,TRBJ1-2,TRBD1,TGTGCCTGGAGTAAAACAGGGGTTCCGCATGATGGCTACACCTTC,CAWSKTGVPHDGYTF
few,TRBV5-5,TRBJ2-5,.,TGTGCCAGCAGTAATAGCGGCTTGGGGGAGACCCAGTACTTC,CASSNSGLGETQYF